A single sample is the source of the 30 T cell receptor beta chains below, sequenced in a study of blood T cell repertoires in COVID-19. Here immunoSEQ multiplex PCR was the method, and the copy in TCRdb shows in-frame clones only, minus some. The sample consists of 300,000 to 450,000 clones, more than 70% of them appearing once. Input material: peripheral blood. Every receptor here comes from a woman under 40 with COVID-19, enrolled during active disease.

The V and J genes are TRBV5-8 and TRBJ2-5; 13 bases line up with TRBD2. Trimming removed 5 bases from V and 1 base from J; junction bases left unmatched: 5. From germline, CDR1 is SGHTS and CDR2 YDEGEE. This CDR3 comprises 16 residues. The CDR3 here is CASRSGLAGAQETQYF. The CDR3 DNA sequence: TGTGCCAGCAGATCTGGACTAGCGGGAGCCCAAGAGACCCAGTACTTC.

V usage is TRBV4-1 and J usage is TRBJ2-2; a weak D match, TRBD2 (6 bases). The CDR3 runs to 15 residues. Germline CDR1 is MGHRA and CDR2 is YSYEKL. Trimming took 1 base from V and 3 from J, leaving 9 bases between them. This chain's CDR3 is CASSQGRVDTGELFF. The CDR3 region has the DNA TGCGCCAGCAGCCAAGGGAGGGTAGACACCGGGGAGCTGTTTTTT.

The rearrangement links TRBV7-9 to TRBJ2-1, with 10 bases lining up with TRBD2. The junction had 18 bases not matched to a gene; V was cut back by 3 bases and J by 7 bases. The length of the CDR3 is 19 residues. Germline assignment: CDR1 SEHNR and CDR2 FQNEAQ (reference sequence). CDR3 sequence (DNA): TGTGCCAGCAGCTTTTTCGGGTGGGGTCGGCTAGCGGGAGTAAATGAGCAGTTCTTC. Residues: CASSFFGWGRLAGVNEQFF.

This chain uses TRBV5-4 with TRBJ2-5; possible D gene TRBD1, 5 bases. The CDR3 has 14 residues. Deletions cut 4 bases from V and 1 base from J, with 11 bases between. Germline CDR1 is SGHNT and CDR2 is YYREEE (reference sequence). This chain's CDR3 is CASSRGQSQETQYF. In nucleotides, the CDR3 is TGTGCCAGCAGCCGTGGACAAAGCCAAGAGACCCAGTACTTC. The entire variable domain, with the rest obtained from reference TRBV5-4 and TRBJ2-5, is as follows: ETGVTQSPTHLIKTRGQQVTLRCSSQSGHNTVSWYQQALGQGPQFIFQYYREEENGRGNFPPRFSGLQFPNYSSELNVNALELDDSALYLCASSRGQSQETQYFGPGTRLLVL.

The chain carries TRBV5-4 and TRBJ2-1, with 15 nucleotides matching TRBD2. Germline CDR1 is SGHNT and CDR2 is YYREEE (reference sequence). The CDR3 has 15 residues. Germline trimming cut 2 bases from V and 8 bases from J; bases unmatched to any gene: 2. The CDR3 DNA is TGTGCCAGCAGCTTATGGACTAGCGGGAGGGATGAGCAGTTCTTC. It is translated as CASSLWTSGRDEQFF.

This chain connects TRBV6-5 to TRBJ1-5; D might be TRBD1 (6 bases). The V gene lost 5 bases and the J gene lost 1 base, with 9 bases spanning the gap. CDR1 and CDR2 from the germline V gene are MNHEY and SVGAGI. The CDR3 spans 14 residues. The CDR3 DNA is TGTGCCAGCAGTCACAGGGTGAGCAATCAGCCCCAGCATTTT. This gives the protein CASSHRVSNQPQHF.

The chain has TRBV18 and TRBJ1-1, with a possible D match to TRBD1 (5 bases). The CDR3 consists of 14 residues. Germline lookup yields CDR1 KGHSH and CDR2 LQKENI. V was trimmed by 4 bases and J by 4 bases, leaving 13 bases between them. CDR3 region: CASSRQGGSTEAFF. DNA for the CDR3: TGTGCCAGCTCACGCCAGGGCGGGAGCACTGAAGCTTTCTTT.

The V call is TRBV25-1, the J call TRBJ2-2; D may be TRBD2 (6 bases). The germline V and J ends were trimmed by 4 bases and 6 bases, with 9 bases remaining between them. The germline CDR1 and CDR2 sequences are MGHDK and SYGVNS. The CDR3 is made up of 13 amino acids. DNA of the CDR3: TGTGCCAGCAGTGGTAGACTAGCCGGGGAGCTGTTTTTT. Protein sequence: CASSGRLAGELFF.

This clone was observed once. The rearrangement uses TRBV3-1 (or the pseudogene TRBV3-2) and TRBJ2-2; a possible D gene is TRBD2 (5 bases). The V and J ends lost 1 base and 1 base respectively, with 7 bases between them. The CDR3 contains 15 residues. Germline values: CDR1 LGHDT, CDR2 YNNKEL (reference sequence). CDR3 protein: CASSQGTQNTGELFF. CDR3 in DNA: TGTGCCAGCAGCCAAGGGACTCAGAACACCGGGGAGCTGTTTTTT.

V gene TRBV29-1 combines with J gene TRBJ2-3; tentative D call: TRBD2 (6 bases). Per the germline V gene, CDR1 is SQVTM and CDR2 is ANQGSEA. CDR3 size: 13 residues. The V end lost 6 bases, the J end lost 3 bases, and 13 bases lay between the germline ends. CDR3 sequence: CSVLRGTTDTQYF. The CDR3 region has the DNA TGCAGCGTCCTGCGGGGTACGACAGATACGCAGTATTTT.

V is TRBV3-1 (or the pseudogene TRBV3-2) and J is TRBJ2-1; possibly TRBD2 for D (5 bases). Germline-derived CDR1 and CDR2 are LGHDT and YNNKEL (reference sequence). V was shortened by 0 bases and J by 6 bases, with 12 bases between the two germline ends. The CDR3 is made up of 15 amino acids. Written as DNA, the CDR3 is TGTGCCAGCAGCCAAGATGGGCTAGCCACCAATGAGCAGTTCTTC. Translating it yields CASSQDGLATNEQFF.

V gene TRBV30 combines with J gene TRBJ2-5; D may be TRBD2 (6 bases). Germline-derived CDR1 and CDR2 are GTSNPN and SVGIG (reference sequence). CDR3 size: 14 residues. Trimming cost V 0 bases and J 2 bases, with 10 bases left between them. The chain's CDR3 is CAWSVRRGQETQYF. As DNA, the CDR3 is TGTGCCTGGAGTGTACGGAGGGGACAAGAGACCCAGTACTTC. The full variable domain, completed using reference TRBV30 and TRBJ2-5, is SQTIHQWPATLVQPVGSPLSLECTVEGTSNPNLYWYRQAAGRGLQLLFYSVGIGQISSEVPQNLSASRPQDRQFILSSKKLLLSDSGFYLCAWSVRRGQETQYFGPGTRLLVL.

The genes are TRBV5-7 and TRBJ2-3; the D gene is possibly TRBD1 (6 bases). TRBV5-7 is an ORF, with its function uncertain. Trimming took off 6 bases at V and 3 bases at J, with 20 bases between the two ends. The CDR3 loop spans 16 amino acids. The CDR3 coding sequence is TGTGCCAGCACCAGCAACAGGGTTAAAAGAACAGATACGCAGTATTTT. Residues: CASTSNRVKRTDTQYF.

The rearrangement joins TRBV2 to TRBJ1-6; 7 bases match TRBD1. CDR3 length: 14 residues. The germline CDR1 and CDR2 sequences are SNHLY and FYNNEI. V lost 6 bases, J lost 5 bases, and 4 bases stayed unmatched. The DNA for the CDR3 is TGTGCCAGCAGCAGGGGGGAAGATAATTCACCCCTCCACTTT. Protein product: CASSRGEDNSPLHF.

This clone was found once. The CDR3 DNA follows: TGTGCCACCAGTGATACCGGACAGGGGTCCCACGAGCAGTACTTC. It codes for CATSDTGQGSHEQYF. The gene calls are TRBV24-1 and TRBJ2-7; 9 nucleotides match TRBD1. Germline CDR1 and CDR2: KGHDR and SFDVKD. The CDR3 extends over 15 amino acids. V lost 3 bases and J lost 5; bases outside the gene matches: 7.

The chain uses TRBV7-3 and TRBJ1-5; 8 bases agree with TRBD1. The CDR3 runs 16 residues. Looked up from germline, CDR1 is SGHTA and CDR2 is FQGTGA. V lost 5 bases and J lost 5; bases outside the gene matches: 11. CDR3 loop: CASSGPRTGRDQPQHF. The CDR3, as DNA: TGTGCCAGCAGCGGTCCCAGGACAGGGCGGGATCAGCCCCAGCATTTT.

The chain links TRBV5-1 to TRBJ2-3, with TRBD1 identical over 9 bases. The junction had 16 bases not matched to a gene; V was cut back by 2 bases and J by 3 bases. The CDR3 runs to 19 residues. Germline V gene lookup returns CDR1 SGHRS and CDR2 YFSETQ. CDR3 amino acids: CASSFRLGQGGKGTDTQYF. CDR3 nucleotides: TGCGCCAGCAGCTTCCGATTGGGACAGGGTGGAAAGGGAACAGATACGCAGTATTTT.

This chain uses TRBV5-6 with TRBJ2-4; 10 positions agree with TRBD2. The CDR3 runs 15 residues. The ends lost 2 bases at V and 4 bases at J; junction bases unmatched: 3. Germline lookup yields CDR1 SGHDT and CDR2 YYEEEE. This CDR3 is CASSLLAGNKNIQYF. The CDR3 DNA is TGTGCCAGCAGCTTACTAGCGGGAAATAAAAACATTCAGTACTTC.

J is TRBJ1-6 and V is TRBV7-6; D may be TRBD1 (6 bases). The CDR3 loop spans 18 amino acids. The germline CDR1 and CDR2 sequences are SGHVS and FNYEAQ. V gave up 5 bases and J gave up 1 base, with 18 bases separating them. The chain's CDR3 is CASSPNPSGTSYNSPLHF. CDR3 nucleotide sequence: TGTGCCAGCAGCCCGAATCCGTCGGGGACATCCTATAATTCACCCCTCCACTTT. Looking up the rest from reference TRBV7-6 and TRBJ1-6 gives the full variable domain: GAGVSQSPRYKVTKRGQDVALRCDPISGHVSLYWYRQALGQGPEFLTYFNYEAQQDKSGLPNDRFSAERPEGSISTLTIQRTEQRDSAMYRCASSPNPSGTSYNSPLHFGNGTRLTVT.

The chain has TRBV6-2 or TRBV6-3 and TRBJ2-7, with 7 bases identical to TRBD1. The junction had 7 bases not matched to a gene; V was cut back by 6 bases and J by 2 bases. In germline, CDR1 is MNHEY, CDR2 SVGEGT. This CDR3 comprises 14 residues. This CDR3 reads CASSKTDRTYEQYF. Here the CDR3 DNA reads TGTGCCAGCAGCAAGACGGACAGGACCTACGAGCAGTACTTC.

The V gene is TRBV20-1, the J gene TRBJ2-5; TRBD1 is a possible D gene (5 bases). This CDR3 is built from 11 residues. V was shortened by 3 bases and J by 4 bases, with 6 bases between the two germline ends. Germline-derived CDR1 and CDR2 are DFQATT and SNEGSKA (reference sequence). DNA of the CDR3: TGCAGTGCTAGCCAGGGAGAGACCCAGTACTTC. The encoded protein is CSASQGETQYF.

The chain links TRBV10-1 to TRBJ2-7; 13 bases match TRBD2. Per the germline V gene, CDR1 is WNHNN and CDR2 is SYGVQD (reference sequence). The CDR3 totals 14 residues. Unmatched junction bases numbered 4, after V lost 4 bases and J lost 7 bases. CDR3: CASSAILAGGEQYF. The CDR3 bases are TGCGCCAGCAGTGCAATACTAGCGGGAGGGGAGCAGTACTTC.

Comments on this clone: The same CDR3 also results from other DNA sequences found in this sample. V and J are TRBV5-1 and TRBJ2-1; 9 bases match TRBD2. The length of the CDR3 is 16 residues. The V segment lost 0 bases and the J segment 4 bases; nucleotides outside the gene matches: 5. Germline CDR1 reads SGHRS; CDR2 reads YFSETQ. The CDR3 spells CASSLGASGAYNEQFF. CDR3 nucleotides: TGCGCCAGCAGCTTGGGGGCTAGCGGGGCATACAATGAGCAGTTCTTC.

J is TRBJ2-2 and V is TRBV12-5, with D possibly being TRBD2 (6 bases). CDR1 LGHNT and CDR2 FRNRAP come from the germline V gene. This CDR3 is 13 amino acids long. The V end was cut by 0 bases, the J end by 9 bases, with 8 bases between. The CDR3 DNA sequence: TGTGCTAGTGGTTTGGTAGGCGGGAGGGAGCTGTTTTTT. Translating it yields CASGLVGGRELFF.

The rearrangement joins TRBV11-2 to TRBJ2-7; TRBD2 aligns across 9 bases. J lost 0 bases, V lost 4 bases, and 1 base had no gene match. The germline gives CDR1 SGHAT, CDR2 FQNNGV. The CDR3 spans 14 residues. DNA for the CDR3: TGTGCCAGCAGCTCGACTAGCGGCTCCTACGAGCAGTACTTC. Encoded protein: CASSSTSGSYEQYF.

V and J are TRBV10-3 and TRBJ1-2; D remains unclear. Between the trimmed V and J ends, which lost 7 bases and 10 bases, there was a span of 13 bases. Germline V gives CDR1 ENHRY, CDR2 SYGVKD. The CDR3 totals 11 residues. The CDR3 nucleotides are TGTGCCATCAATTCCGGGTCCGACTACACCTTC. Protein: CAINSGSDYTF.

J is TRBJ2-5 and V is TRBV5-1; no definite D call. The CDR3 length is 14 residues. Germline CDR1 reads SGHRS; CDR2 reads YFSETQ. V was trimmed by 0 bases and J by 4 bases, leaving 10 bases between them. CDR3 region: CASSLAGFGETQYF. DNA of the CDR3: TGCGCCAGCAGCTTGGCGGGTTTTGGAGAGACCCAGTACTTC.

This rearrangement joins TRBV11-2 to TRBJ2-7; D is unresolved. The length of the CDR3 is 14 residues. V was cut by 0 bases and J by 0 bases, with 6 bases left in between. Germline V gene data show CDR1 as SGHAT and CDR2 as FQNNGV. The CDR3 reads CASSLDRFSYEQYF. The CDR3 DNA reads TGTGCCAGCAGCTTAGACAGGTTCTCCTACGAGCAGTACTTC.

The gene calls are TRBV5-6 and TRBJ2-1, with 16 bases that match TRBD2. Germline V lookup: CDR1 SGHDT, CDR2 YYEEEE. Losses at the gene ends were 4 bases for V and 4 bases for J; bases not matched to a gene: 5. The CDR3 is made up of 17 amino acids. The chain's CDR3 is CASSAGLAGGGYNEQFF. The DNA of the CDR3 is TGTGCCAGCAGCGCGGGACTAGCGGGAGGGGGATACAATGAGCAGTTCTTC.

The chain carries TRBV11-2 and TRBJ2-5, with D unresolved. V dropped 0 bases and J dropped 7 bases, with 15 bases sitting between them. The length of the CDR3 is 15 residues. Germline CDR1 and CDR2: SGHAT and FQNNGV. The CDR3 sequence is CASSLDLAPAGTQYF. The CDR3, as DNA: TGTGCCAGCAGCTTAGATCTCGCGCCCGCAGGGACCCAGTACTTC.